These 31 T cell receptor beta chains came from one sample sequenced in a study of T cells in Graves' hyperthyroidism and ophthalmopathy (dated by TCRdb to 2018 to 2020). Libraries were prepared through multiplex PCR. The sample was run on an Illumina HiSeq 2000. Amplification of TCR beta CDR3 regions was carried out from RNA transcripts. The TCR CDR3 was subjected to a first round of RT-PCR using the HTBI primer set and the Qiagen OneStep RT-PCR kit. Starting from the raw public reads, TCRdb applied fastp trimming at Q25, assembled clones with MiXCR and retained in-frame beta chains. Records with the same CDR3 protein are collapsed into one entry carrying the most frequent genes and DNA. This sample lists about 840,000 distinct CDR3 sequences; approximately 40% were detected once. The top ten hold 7.5% to 9.5% of the sample. Sequenced: blood. The source of these receptors is a man in his late teens or twenties with Graves' hyperthyroidism.

This clonotype was counted only a few times. The chain links TRBV12-3 or TRBV12-4 to TRBJ2-5; D not resolved. The CDR3 has 12 residues. The V end was cut by 10 bases, the J end by 5 bases, with 14 bases between. CDR3 DNA sequence: TGTGCCAACACAGCCCGGAAGGAGACCCAGTACTTC. It specifies CANTARKETQYF.

This clonotype came up many times. This chain links TRBV20-1 with TRBJ1-1; no definite D call. Germline V lookup: CDR1 DFQATT, CDR2 SNEGSKA (reference sequence). CDR3 length: 13 residues. Trimming took off 3 bases at V and 2 bases at J, with 10 bases between the two ends. CDR3 bases: TGCAGTGCTAGTGGCGGACCCAACACTGAAGCTTTCTTT. Translated, it gives CSASGGPNTEAFF.

This clonotype was picked up a small number of times. The CDR3 reads CASSLLTGIGNTIYF. CDR3 sequence (DNA): TGTGCCAGCAGCTTATTAACAGGGATTGGAAACACCATATATTTT. This chain connects TRBV11-2 to TRBJ1-3; TRBD1 might be the D (6 bases). V was cut by 2 bases and J by 3 bases, with 11 bases left in between. The CDR3 covers 15 residues. The germline gives CDR1 SGHAT, CDR2 FQNNGV.

This clonotype appeared a few times. The junction does not match germline at one end; this may be a read error. The chain employs TRBV7-2 and TRBJ2-7; weak D call: TRBD2 (6 bases). The CDR3 is 15 amino acids. Germline-derived CDR1 and CDR2 are SGHTA and FQGNSA. In nucleotides, the CDR3 is TGCGCCAGCAGCCCCTCCGGGACGGGGGCCTACGAGCAGTACTTC. Protein product: CASSPSGTGAYEQYF.

In this sample, this clonotype turned up a few times. The chain is built from TRBV6-5 and TRBJ1-1, with 8 bases fitting TRBD1. This CDR3 spans 14 amino acids. The germline CDR1 and CDR2 sequences are MNHEY and SVGAGI. The V and J ends lost 8 bases and 1 base, in that order; junction bases with no gene match: 6. The CDR3 is CASGRGTGNTEAFF. CDR3 nucleotide sequence: TGTGCCAGCGGGCGAGGGACAGGGAACACTGAAGCTTTCTTT.

In this sample, this clonotype turned up many times. This chain connects TRBV5-1 to TRBJ1-6; 8 bases align to TRBD1. The CDR3 is 15 amino acids. Trimming cost V 1 base and J 5 bases; bases outside gene matches: 2. Germline V CDR1 and CDR2: SGHRS, YFSETQ. This CDR3 reads CASSLTGGDNSPLHF. CDR3 nucleotides: TGCGCCAGCAGCTTGACAGGGGGTGATAATTCACCCCTCCACTTT.

The chain recombines TRBV5-8 with TRBJ2-5; 9 bases are a match to TRBD1. Germline V lookup: CDR1 SGHTS, CDR2 YDEGEE. V was clipped by 0 bases and J by 5 bases; unmatched bases: 5. The CDR3 has 15 amino acids. CDR3 sequence reads: CASSLGDRVAETQYF. The CDR3 region has the DNA TGTGCCAGCAGCTTGGGGGACAGGGTAGCGGAGACCCAGTACTTC.

Remarks on this clonotype: One end of the junction fails to match germline, which may point to a read error. The chain has TRBV29-1 and TRBJ2-5; D is perhaps TRBD2 (5 bases). This CDR3 region has 13 residues. The germline V gene has CDR1 SQVTM and CDR2 ANQGSEA. The CDR3, as DNA: TGTGCCTGGAGGCGCAGTGCGCTCGAGACCCAGTACTTC. Protein: CAWRRSALETQYF. The variable domain in full, completed from reference TRBV29-1 and TRBJ2-5, reads SAVISQKPSRDICQRGTSLTIQCQVDSQVTMMFWYRQQPGQSLTLIATANQGSEATYESGFVIDKFPISRPNLTFSTLTVSNMSPEDSSIYLCAWRRSALETQYFGPGTRLLVL.

The genes are TRBV9 and TRBJ1-1, with D hard to call. The CDR3 runs 14 residues. V dropped 7 bases and J dropped 4 bases, with 17 bases sitting between them. CDR1 is SGDLS, CDR2 YYNGEE, per germline. Written as DNA, the CDR3 is TGTGCCAGCGCGTCCCAGCTTGGTACCACTGAAGCTTTCTTT. It codes for CASASQLGTTEAFF.

The count of this clonotype is one. This chain links TRBV10-3 with TRBJ2-2; D is unclear. V gave up 10 bases and J gave up 0 bases, with 12 bases separating them. CDR3 length: 14 amino acids. CDR1 is ENHRY and CDR2 is SYGVKD in the germline V gene. CDR3 nucleotide sequence: TGTGCCAGCAGAAGACTCCCGAACACCGGGGAGCTGTTTTTT. This encodes CASRRLPNTGELFF.

The chain joins TRBV7-2 to TRBJ1-4, with D uncertain. Germline CDR1 is SGHTA and CDR2 is FQGNSA. With 4 bases removed from V and 3 bases from J, the gap between germline ends came to 15 bases. There are 16 residues in the CDR3. The DNA of the CDR3 is TGTGCCAGCAGCTCCACCCCGGAGGTTGCTAATGAAAAACTGTTTTTT. As protein: CASSSTPEVANEKLFF. Full variable domain (missing parts from reference TRBV7-2 and TRBJ1-4): GAGVSQSPSNKVTEKGKDVELRCDPISGHTALYWYRQSLGQGLEFLIYFQGNSAPDKSGLPSDRFSAERTGGSVSTLTIQRTQQEDSAVYLCASSSTPEVANEKLFFGSGTQLSVL.

The V gene is TRBV15, the J gene TRBJ2-5; D might be TRBD2 (6 bases). This CDR3 comprises 12 residues. Germline lookup yields CDR1 LNHNV and CDR2 YYDKDF (reference sequence). The V end lost 10 bases, the J end lost 5 bases, and 14 bases lay between the germline ends. CDR3 coding DNA: TGTGCCAACCTAGGAGGGGAGGAGACCCAGTACTTC. Translating gives CANLGGEETQYF.

In its sample, this clonotype was seen a few times. The V call is TRBV20-1, the J call TRBJ1-1, with D possibly matching TRBD1 (6 bases). CDR3 length: 11 amino acids. Deletions cut 6 bases from V and 10 bases from J, with 15 bases between. Germline CDR1 is DFQATT and CDR2 is SNEGSKA (reference sequence). This CDR3 reads CSAPRGGSAFF. CDR3 DNA: TGCAGTGCGCCGAGGGGGGGGTCAGCTTTCTTT.

This clonotype was detected ten times or more. This chain links TRBV7-2 with TRBJ1-5; D is undetermined. The CDR3 sequence is 13 residues long. Trimming removed 1 base at V and 7 bases at J, with 8 bases between. Germline CDR1 is SGHTA and CDR2 is FQGNSA. The CDR3 nucleotides are TGTGCCAGCAGCTTAGTGGAGGGCCAGCCCCAGCATTTT. It codes for CASSLVEGQPQHF.

Many counts were recorded for this clonotype. A read error may produce the germline difference seen at one junction end. The V call is TRBV5-1, the J call TRBJ2-7; the D gene is possibly TRBD2 (5 bases). Germline CDR1 is SGHRS and CDR2 is YFSETQ. This CDR3 has 14 residues. CDR3 region: CASSLEGTSYEQYF. CDR3 in DNA: TGTGCCAGCAGCTTAGAGGGCACCTCCTACGAGCAGTACTTC.

The table lists this clonotype with a few counts. The rearrangement joins TRBV12-3 or TRBV12-4 to TRBJ2-5, with 8 bases aligning to TRBD1. The CDR3 extends over 14 amino acids. Trimming at V came to 6 bases and at J to 5 bases, leaving 8 bases not matched to a gene. CDR3 DNA: TGTGCCAGCAGCCGACAGGGGACGGGGGAGACCCAGTACTTC. Amino acid sequence: CASSRQGTGETQYF.

Worth noting for this clonotype: This clone may be a read error of a much larger clone one base away. The V gene is TRBV7-8, the J gene TRBJ2-5; 7 nucleotides align to TRBD2. J was trimmed by 5 bases and V by 1 base; bases with no gene match: 7. The CDR3 spans 15 residues. Looked up from germline, CDR1 is SGHVS and CDR2 is FQNEAQ. CDR3 in DNA: TGTGCCAGCAGCTTAGGACTAGCTTCCCAGGAGACCCAGTACTTC. Protein sequence: CASSLGLASQETQYF.

This clonotype has at least ten counts. V and J are TRBV7-6 and TRBJ2-7, with 7 bases aligning to TRBD2. Germline CDR1 is SGHVS and CDR2 is FNYEAQ. With V trimmed by 8 bases and J by 3 bases, 10 bases remained unmatched. The CDR3 sequence is 14 residues long. This chain's CDR3 is CASGRGAVGYEQYF. In nucleotides, the CDR3 is TGTGCCAGCGGGAGGGGAGCGGTAGGCTACGAGCAGTACTTC.

This clonotype was counted only a few times. The DNA for the CDR3 is TGTGCCAGCAGTCTGACGACAGGGACTAGCAATCAGCCCCAGCATTTT. It translates to CASSLTTGTSNQPQHF. The chain is built from TRBV6-1 and TRBJ1-5; TRBD1 matches at 7 bases. Germline CDR1 MNHNS, CDR2 SASEGT. The CDR3 length is 16 residues. Germline trimming cut 5 bases from V and 0 bases from J; bases unmatched to any gene: 7.

The chain joins TRBV15 to TRBJ1-2; no firm D call. Deletions cut 0 bases from V and 6 bases from J, with 11 bases between. The CDR3 is 14 residues long. Germline CDR1 reads LNHNV; CDR2 reads YYDKDF (reference sequence). The CDR3 DNA reads TGTGCCACCAGCAGAGATCAGGCTATGAATGGCTACACCTTC. It yields the protein CATSRDQAMNGYTF.

This clonotype showed up many times. V gene TRBV5-5 combines with J gene TRBJ1-6; D possibly corresponds to TRBD1 (5 bases). This CDR3 comprises 12 residues. The V end was cut by 5 bases, the J end by 13 bases, with 13 bases between. Germline V gene lookup returns CDR1 SGHKS and CDR2 YYEKEE (reference sequence). As DNA, the CDR3 is TGTGCCAGCAGTTCGACAGTTGGTCCCCTCCACTTT. This sequence encodes CASSSTVGPLHF.

In this sample, this clonotype turned up a few times. The chain has TRBV6-6 and TRBJ1-1; D is unclear. CDR3 size: 14 residues. The V end lost 5 bases, the J end lost 2 bases, and 12 bases lay between the germline ends. CDR1 and CDR2 (germline): MNHNY, SVGAGI (reference sequence). The CDR3 DNA reads as TGTGCCAGCAGTGAAATCTGGTCCAACACTGAAGCTTTCTTT. The encoded protein is CASSEIWSNTEAFF.

The chain employs TRBV6-5 and TRBJ1-5; TRBD1 is a possible D gene (6 bases). The CDR3 has 14 residues. V was pared by 6 bases and J by 3 bases, with 12 bases between. CDR1 MNHEY and CDR2 SVGAGI come from the germline V gene. The CDR3 protein is CASRQGLNNQPQHF. The CDR3 coding sequence is TGTGCCAGCAGACAGGGCTTAAACAATCAGCCCCAGCATTTT.

This clonotype was found many times. This chain connects TRBV5-1 to TRBJ1-2, with 7 bases aligning to TRBD1. This CDR3 spans 13 amino acids. Germline CDR1 and CDR2: SGHRS and YFSETQ. The ends lost 5 bases at V and 4 bases at J; junction bases unmatched: 5. CDR3 nucleotides: TGCGCCAGCAGTCCTGACAGGGTCTATGGCTACACCTTC. This codes for CASSPDRVYGYTF.

This clonotype was observed at least ten times. V is TRBV3-1 and J is TRBJ1-2; D is unresolved. Germline V lookup: CDR1 LGHDT, CDR2 YNNKEL (reference sequence). This CDR3 has 13 amino acids. The ends were cut back, 0 bases at V and 5 bases at J, with 7 bases in the middle. Here the CDR3 reads CASSQEGPYGYTF. In nucleotides, the CDR3 is TGTGCCAGCAGCCAAGAAGGGCCGTATGGCTACACCTTC.

This clonotype was counted ten times or more. The CDR3 DNA is TGTGCCAGTACCATTGGGACGGATAATTCACCCCTCCACTTT. This gives the protein CASTIGTDNSPLHF. This chain links TRBV19 with TRBJ1-6; D possibly corresponds to TRBD1 (5 bases). Trimming took off 7 bases at V and 5 bases at J, with 12 bases between the two ends. The V gene's germline CDR1 is LNHDA and CDR2 SQIVND (reference sequence). The CDR3 has 14 residues.

The sample holds a few counts of this clonotype. The genes are TRBV7-2 and TRBJ2-7; D is ambiguous. This CDR3 is 14 amino acids long. V lost 5 bases to trimming and J lost 2 bases, with 13 bases between them. Germline assignment: CDR1 SGHTA and CDR2 FQGNSA. Here the CDR3 reads CASSHLRPPYEQYF. CDR3 nucleotide sequence: TGTGCCAGCAGCCACCTAAGGCCCCCCTACGAGCAGTACTTC.

This clonotype was picked up many times. The chain carries TRBV20-1 and TRBJ1-4, with 8 bases aligning to TRBD1. Per the germline V gene, CDR1 is DFQATT and CDR2 is SNEGSKA (reference sequence). This CDR3 spans 15 amino acids. V shed 6 bases and J 2 bases; nucleotides not matched to a gene: 8. The CDR3 DNA follows: TGCAGTGCATTGGACAGGGTGACGACTAATGAAAAACTGTTTTTT. Protein sequence: CSALDRVTTNEKLFF.

This clonotype was seen a few times. V and J are TRBV7-9 and TRBJ2-7; 9 bases fit TRBD1. Germline V gives CDR1 SEHNR, CDR2 FQNEAQ (reference sequence). CDR3 length: 15 amino acids. The ends lost 5 bases at V and 5 bases at J; junction bases unmatched: 10. The CDR3 DNA reads TGTGCCAGCAGCACAGGGGGGACAGGGCTGAACGAGCAGTACTTC. Translating gives CASSTGGTGLNEQYF.

There are many counts of this clonotype. The CDR3 coding sequence is TGTGCCAGCAGCGACAGCGTGAACACTGAAGCTTTCTTT. Its protein is CASSDSVNTEAFF. This rearrangement joins TRBV7-8 to TRBJ1-1; possible D gene TRBD1, 5 bases. The V and J ends lost 5 bases and 0 bases respectively, with 7 bases between them. CDR1 SGHVS and CDR2 FQNEAQ come from the germline V gene. The CDR3 has 13 residues.

This clonotype was seen ten or more times. The chain combines TRBV10-1 with TRBJ1-1; D unclear. There are 13 residues in the CDR3. The V gene's germline CDR1 is WNHNN and CDR2 SYGVQD (reference sequence). V lost 4 bases and J 5 bases, leaving 11 bases between the germline ends. CDR3 loop: CASSGEGTTEAFF. The CDR3 DNA reads TGCGCCAGCAGTGGGGAGGGTACGACTGAAGCTTTCTTT.